This passage covers 20 T cell receptor beta chains from one sample sequenced in a study of CD8+ T cells in alopecia areata. Noted treatment: oral pan-JAK inhibitor, 5-10 mg twice daily. RNA extraction and reverse transcription yielded cDNA as sequencing template. TCRdb's copy holds only in-frame clones and misses some; the assay was immunoSEQ multiplex PCR. The sample shows over 120,000 clones, 45% to 60% of them seen only once. The material was CD8+ T cells sorted from blood, obtained at week 4, from a patient treated with tofacitinib. These receptors were taken from a human donor with alopecia areata.

The gene calls are TRBV6-5 and TRBJ1-1; 7 nucleotides line up with TRBD1. Germline V lookup: CDR1 MNHEY, CDR2 SVGAGI. The J segment lost 1 base and the V segment lost 4 bases, leaving 0 bases of the junction unmatched. The CDR3 sequence is 13 residues long. The CDR3 loop reads CASSWDRNTEAFF. The CDR3 DNA reads as TGTGCCAGCAGTTGGGACAGGAACACTGAAGCTTTCTTT.

This sequence joins TRBV30 and TRBJ2-2; the D is unclear. CDR1 and CDR2 (germline): GTSNPN, SVGIG (reference sequence). The germline V and J ends were trimmed by 0 bases and 0 bases, with 8 bases remaining between them. The CDR3 extends over 15 amino acids. In nucleotides, the CDR3 is TGTGCCTGGAGTGTCGGCAGCCCGAACACCGGGGAGCTGTTTTTT. Its protein product is CAWSVGSPNTGELFF.

This clone was counted once. The sample carries other DNA sequences with the same CDR3. As DNA, the CDR3 is TGTGCCAGCAGTTTATTCGGGGGGGCGAAAAACATTCAGTACTTC. This codes for CASSLFGGAKNIQYF. The chain couples TRBV27 to TRBJ2-4, with 8 bases identical to TRBD2. Germline V lookup: CDR1 MNHEY, CDR2 SMNVEV (reference sequence). This CDR3 contains 15 residues. Trimming removed 1 base from V and 4 bases from J; junction bases left unmatched: 3.

This clone came up a few times. V is TRBV29-1 and J is TRBJ2-3; D is unclear. The CDR3 sequence is 13 residues long. CDR1 and CDR2 (germline): SQVTM, ANQGSEA. V lost 1 base and J lost 2, with 7 bases in between. The CDR3 bases are TGCAGCGTTGAAGGGGTGAACACAGATACGCAGTATTTT. It encodes CSVEGVNTDTQYF.

V is TRBV6-5 and J is TRBJ2-7; 9 bases line up with TRBD1. Trimming removed 4 bases from V and 5 bases from J; junction bases left unmatched: 6. The CDR3 runs 14 residues. The germline CDR1 and CDR2 sequences are MNHEY and SVGAGI. The CDR3 region is CASSWDRETDEQYF. CDR3 nucleotides: TGTGCCAGCAGTTGGGACAGGGAGACAGACGAGCAGTACTTC.

This clone was found a few times. The rearrangement uses TRBV5-4 and TRBJ1-1; D gene uncertain. Trimming shortened V by 4 bases and J by 3 bases, and 13 bases separated the two germline ends. CDR3 length equals 14 residues. Looked up from germline, CDR1 is SGHNT and CDR2 is YYREEE (reference sequence). Here the CDR3 DNA reads TGTGCCAGCAGCCGGACTTCAGCGGACACTGAAGCTTTCTTT. It codes for CASSRTSADTEAFF. Full variable domain (outside the CDR3, taken from reference TRBV5-4 and TRBJ1-1): ETGVTQSPTHLIKTRGQQVTLRCSSQSGHNTVSWYQQALGQGPQFIFQYYREEENGRGNFPPRFSGLQFPNYSSELNVNALELDDSALYLCASSRTSADTEAFFGQGTRLTVV.

The chain couples TRBV15 to TRBJ1-5; D gene unclear. The V gene's germline CDR1 is LNHNV and CDR2 YYDKDF (reference sequence). The CDR3 contains 13 residues. V was clipped by 9 bases and J by 4 bases, with 13 bases between them. The CDR3 reads CATASRLNQPQHF. As DNA, the CDR3 is TGTGCCACGGCAAGTAGGCTAAATCAGCCCCAGCATTTT.

The chain recombines TRBV4-1 with TRBJ2-7; perhaps D is TRBD1 or TRBD2 (5 bases each). The CDR3 runs 14 residues. CDR1 MGHRA and CDR2 YSYEKL come from the germline V gene. The germline V and J ends were trimmed by 4 bases and 7 bases, with 17 bases remaining between them. CDR3 sequence reads: CASSPGTHAEEQYF. In DNA, the CDR3 is TGCGCCAGCAGCCCGGGGACCCACGCTGAGGAGCAGTACTTC.

There are a few counts of this clone. The chain carries TRBV19 and TRBJ2-1, with D tentatively TRBD1 (5 bases). In germline, CDR1 is LNHDA, CDR2 SQIVND (reference sequence). The V gene lost 0 bases and the J gene lost 3 bases, with 9 bases spanning the gap. This CDR3 has 15 residues. The CDR3 DNA follows: TGTGCCAGTAGTATAGAGGGCAGGGACTACAATGAGCAGTTCTTC. Translated, it gives CASSIEGRDYNEQFF.

This rearrangement joins TRBV27 to TRBJ2-4; D ambiguous. The V and J ends lost 0 bases and 2 bases respectively, with 8 bases between them. Germline V gene sequence: CDR1 MNHEY, CDR2 SMNVEV (reference sequence). This CDR3 is 15 amino acids long. In DNA, the CDR3 is TGTGCCAGCAGTTTATCGTGGGGAACCAAAAACATTCAGTACTTC. Translating it yields CASSLSWGTKNIQYF.

The gene calls are TRBV7-9 and TRBJ1-2, with D hard to call. The germline gives CDR1 SEHNR, CDR2 FQNEAQ (reference sequence). The germline V and J ends were trimmed by 2 bases and 3 bases, with 4 bases remaining between them. The CDR3 covers 12 residues. The CDR3 spells CASSLSDYGYTF. In nucleotides, the CDR3 is TGTGCCAGCAGCTTATCGGACTATGGCTACACCTTC.

This chain joins TRBV13 and TRBJ1-2, with 9 bases fitting TRBD1. V trimming: 5 bases; J trimming: 2 bases; junction bases outside the gene matches: 3. The CDR3 loop spans 14 amino acids. CDR1 PRHDT and CDR2 FYEKMQ come from the germline V gene (reference sequence). The CDR3 sequence: CASSRTGVNYGYTF. The CDR3 region has the DNA TGTGCCAGCAGCAGGACAGGGGTAAACTATGGCTACACCTTC.

The chain is built from TRBV5-6 and TRBJ1-2; 10 bases are a match to TRBD1. CDR1 SGHDT and CDR2 YYEEEE come from the germline V gene. V was clipped by 4 bases and J by 2 bases; unmatched bases: 2. This CDR3 region has 14 residues. The CDR3 protein is CASSVDRGNYGYTF. In DNA form, the CDR3 reads TGTGCCAGCAGCGTGGACAGGGGGAACTATGGCTACACCTTC.

This clone occurred a few times. The chain joins TRBV7-2 to TRBJ2-7, with D unclear. Per germline, CDR1 SGHTA and CDR2 FQGNSA. CDR3 length: 15 residues. V lost 4 bases and J lost 2, with 15 bases in between. CDR3 coding DNA: TGTGCCAGCAGCTACTTCTCCACTCCAACCTACGAGCAGTACTTC. It yields the protein CASSYFSTPTYEQYF.

This clone was counted a few times. J is TRBJ2-2 and V is TRBV29-1, with TRBD1 identical over 10 bases. V lost 7 bases, J lost 7 bases, and 3 bases stayed unmatched. From germline, CDR1 is SQVTM and CDR2 ANQGSEA. The CDR3 is made up of 12 amino acids. CDR3 protein: CSAGTGVGELFF. The CDR3 bases are TGCAGCGCCGGGACAGGGGTCGGGGAGCTGTTTTTT.

The chain is built from TRBV30 and TRBJ1-4, with 7 bases matching TRBD1. J was trimmed by 12 bases and V by 0 bases; bases with no gene match: 10. The CDR3 consists of 14 residues. Per the germline V gene, CDR1 is GTSNPN and CDR2 is SVGIG (reference sequence). The DNA of the CDR3 is TGTGCCTGGAGTGTAGGGACAGACGCAGGGGAACTGTTTTTT. Protein product: CAWSVGTDAGELFF. Full variable domain (remainder filled in from reference TRBV30 and TRBJ1-4): SQTIHQWPATLVQPVGSPLSLECTVEGTSNPNLYWYRQAAGRGLQLLFYSVGIGQISSEVPQNLSASRPQDRQFILSSKKLLLSDSGFYLCAWSVGTDAGELFFGSGTQLSVL.

The chain recombines TRBV4-3 with TRBJ2-1; D perhaps matches TRBD2 (6 bases). The germline gives CDR1 LGHNA, CDR2 YSLEER. The CDR3 length is 17 residues. The V and J ends lost 0 bases and 5 bases respectively, with 17 bases between them. The CDR3 nucleotides read TGCGCCAGCAGCCAAGAGTCCGGGCGGGGTGGTAACAATGAGCAGTTCTTC. It specifies CASSQESGRGGNNEQFF.

This rearrangement joins TRBV11-2 to TRBJ2-5; 10 bases are a match to TRBD1. This CDR3 contains 17 residues. V trimming: 4 bases; J trimming: 4 bases; junction bases outside the gene matches: 12. The germline V gene encodes CDR1 SGHAT and CDR2 FQNNGV. In DNA form, the CDR3 reads TGTGCCAGCAGCTGGGTCGGGACAGGGGTAAACAGAGAGACCCAGTACTTC. Its protein product is CASSWVGTGVNRETQYF. Drawing the rest from reference TRBV11-2 and TRBJ2-5, the complete variable domain is EAGVAQSPRYKIIEKRQSVAFWCNPISGHATLYWYQQILGQGPKLLIQFQNNGVVDDSQLPKDRFSAERLKGVDSTLKIQPAKLEDSAVYLCASSWVGTGVNRETQYFGPGTRLLVL.

The V call is TRBV10-3, the J call TRBJ1-1; D is perhaps TRBD1 (6 bases). The V end lost 3 bases, the J end lost 5 bases, and 13 bases lay between the germline ends. Germline assignment: CDR1 ENHRY and CDR2 SYGVKD. This CDR3 region has 14 residues. CDR3 amino acids: CAISDPTGKTEAFF. CDR3 nucleotide sequence: TGTGCCATCAGTGACCCAACAGGGAAAACTGAAGCTTTCTTT.

V gene TRBV27 combines with J gene TRBJ1-6; 9 nucleotides agree with TRBD1. This CDR3 has 15 amino acids. Losses at the gene ends were 5 bases for V and 7 bases for J; bases not matched to a gene: 6. Germline lookup yields CDR1 MNHEY and CDR2 SMNVEV (reference sequence). CDR3 DNA: TGTGCCAGCAGTGCCGGGACAGGGTCAAATTCACCCCTCCACTTT. Protein: CASSAGTGSNSPLHF.